Listed below are T cell receptor beta chains from one sample, sequenced in a study of technical replicates of blood from a handful of donors. Libraries were prepared by immunoSEQ multiplex PCR; TCRdb keeps only in-frame clonotypes and omits some of them. The sample has about 58,000 clones; roughly 94% are singletons. The sample consisted of PBMCs. Every receptor here comes from a human donor in good health. Some clones in this sample may be carry-over from other donors' samples. Both conserved end residues are part of each CDR3. D genes are given only for firm matches. The size field is filled for only some rows; it gives once, few, many or a size class.

j_call: TRBJ2-5; d_call: .; clone_size: .; v_call: TRBV5-4; cdr3_aa: CASSLVHSQETQYF; cdr3_nt: TGTGCCAGCAGCTTGGTCCACAGCCAAGAGACCCAGTACTTC
j_call: TRBJ2-5; d_call: .; clone_size: .; v_call: TRBV10-3; cdr3_aa: CAISGEVEGQETQYF; cdr3_nt: TGTGCCATCAGTGGAGAAGTGGAGGGCCAAGAGACCCAGTACTTC
j_call: TRBJ1-2; d_call: .; clone_size: .; v_call: TRBV5-1; cdr3_aa: CASSFDGQTNYGYTF; cdr3_nt: TGCGCCAGCAGCTTCGACGGACAGACAAACTATGGCTACACCTTC
j_call: TRBJ2-7; d_call: .; clone_size: .; v_call: TRBV29-1; cdr3_aa: CSVRLSGNSYEQYF; cdr3_nt: TGCAGCGTTCGGTTGTCGGGGAACTCCTACGAGCAGTACTTC
j_call: TRBJ1-1; d_call: .; clone_size: .; v_call: TRBV9; cdr3_aa: CASSVDWNTEAFF; cdr3_nt: TGTGCCAGCAGCGTAGACTGGAACACTGAAGCTTTCTTT
j_call: TRBJ1-1; d_call: .; clone_size: .; v_call: TRBV5-8; cdr3_aa: CASSLFKNTEAFF; cdr3_nt: TGTGCCAGCAGCTTGTTCAAGAACACTGAAGCTTTCTTT
j_call: TRBJ2-2; d_call: TRBD1; clone_size: .; v_call: TRBV9; cdr3_aa: CASSVTQGAVGELFF; cdr3_nt: TGTGCCAGCAGCGTAACGCAGGGGGCTGTCGGGGAGCTGTTTTTT
j_call: TRBJ1-2; d_call: TRBD1; clone_size: .; v_call: TRBV6-5; cdr3_aa: CASSYSGQRPNYGYTF; cdr3_nt: TGTGCCAGCAGTTACTCGGGACAGCGACCTAACTATGGCTACACCTTC
j_call: TRBJ2-5; d_call: TRBD2; clone_size: .; v_call: TRBV4-2; cdr3_aa: CASSQGASGDEETQYF; cdr3_nt: TGTGCCAGCAGCCAAGGTGCTAGCGGGGACGAGGAGACCCAGTACTTC
j_call: TRBJ2-2; d_call: .; clone_size: .; v_call: TRBV7-6; cdr3_aa: CASSPQGGWDTGELFF; cdr3_nt: TGTGCCAGCAGCCCTCAGGGGGGCTGGGACACCGGGGAGCTGTTTTTT
j_call: TRBJ2-5; d_call: TRBD2; clone_size: .; v_call: TRBV7-9; cdr3_aa: CASSLARFSGAGETQYF; cdr3_nt: TGTGCCAGCAGCTTAGCGCGGTTCAGCGGGGCGGGGGAGACCCAGTACTTC
j_call: TRBJ1-2; d_call: .; clone_size: once; v_call: TRBV27; cdr3_aa: CASSSMGGYYYTF; cdr3_nt: TGTGCCAGCAGTTCGATGGGGGGGTACTACTACACCTTC
j_call: TRBJ1-2; d_call: .; clone_size: .; v_call: TRBV21-1; cdr3_aa: CASTEPGNPSKGYTF; cdr3_nt: TGTGCCAGCACGGAACCAGGGAATCCCTCGAAGGGCTACACCTTC
j_call: TRBJ1-1; d_call: .; clone_size: .; v_call: TRBV7-9; cdr3_aa: CASSLQQLSGEAFF; cdr3_nt: TGTGCCAGCAGCTTACAGCAGCTGTCGGGAGAAGCTTTCTTT
j_call: TRBJ2-1; d_call: TRBD2; clone_size: .; v_call: TRBV5-1; cdr3_aa: CASSPRGGQNNEQFF; cdr3_nt: TGCGCCAGCAGCCCGCGGGGGGGCCAGAACAATGAGCAGTTCTTC
j_call: TRBJ2-6; d_call: TRBD2; clone_size: .; v_call: TRBV5-3; cdr3_aa: CARSSSGRNFGANVLTF; cdr3_nt: TGTGCCAGAAGCTCTAGCGGGAGAAATTTTGGGGCCAACGTCCTGACTTTC
j_call: TRBJ2-1; d_call: .; clone_size: .; v_call: TRBV5-1; cdr3_aa: CASSLALYNEQFF; cdr3_nt: TGCGCCAGCAGCTTGGCACTCTACAATGAGCAGTTCTTC
j_call: TRBJ2-7; d_call: .; clone_size: .; v_call: TRBV27; cdr3_aa: CASKKQGVLNYEQYF; cdr3_nt: TGTGCCAGCAAGAAACAGGGAGTTCTAAACTACGAGCAGTACTTC
j_call: TRBJ2-1; d_call: TRBD2; clone_size: .; v_call: TRBV4-1; cdr3_aa: CASSFLAGGPGDEQFF; cdr3_nt: TGCGCCAGCAGCTTTCTAGCGGGGGGGCCAGGGGATGAGCAGTTCTTC
j_call: TRBJ2-3; d_call: .; clone_size: .; v_call: TRBV4-2; cdr3_aa: CASSQGVEGDTQYF; cdr3_nt: TGTGCCAGCAGCCAAGGAGTGGAGGGGGATACGCAGTATTTT
j_call: TRBJ2-3; d_call: TRBD2; clone_size: .; v_call: TRBV11-3; cdr3_aa: CASSFLAGGPDTQYF; cdr3_nt: TGTGCCAGCAGCTTCCTAGCGGGGGGGCCAGATACGCAGTATTTT
j_call: TRBJ1-1; d_call: TRBD1; clone_size: few; v_call: TRBV7-3; cdr3_aa: CASSFLGQGLTEAFF; cdr3_nt: TGTGCCAGCAGCTTTTTGGGACAGGGGCTAACTGAAGCTTTCTTT
j_call: TRBJ2-3; d_call: .; clone_size: few; v_call: TRBV5-1; cdr3_aa: CASSSQLDGLSVQYF; cdr3_nt: TGCGCCAGCAGCTCCCAGTTAGACGGGTTAAGTGTGCAGTATTTT
j_call: TRBJ2-3; d_call: TRBD2; clone_size: .; v_call: TRBV4-3; cdr3_aa: CASSQGLAGVYTDTQYF; cdr3_nt: TGCGCCAGCAGCCAAGGACTAGCGGGGGTTTACACAGATACGCAGTATTTT
j_call: TRBJ2-5; d_call: TRBD2; clone_size: .; v_call: TRBV4-1; cdr3_aa: CASSQDRTSGRQETQYF; cdr3_nt: TGCGCCAGCAGCCAAGATCGCACTAGCGGGCGACAAGAGACCCAGTACTTC
j_call: TRBJ2-7; d_call: .; clone_size: .; v_call: TRBV5-6; cdr3_aa: CASSLELRAYEQYF; cdr3_nt: TGTGCCAGCAGCTTGGAACTGAGGGCCTACGAGCAGTACTTC
j_call: TRBJ2-7; d_call: .; clone_size: .; v_call: TRBV29-1; cdr3_aa: CSVEAGDRYEQYF; cdr3_nt: TGCAGCGTTGAAGCGGGGGACCGCTACGAGCAGTACTTC
j_call: TRBJ1-4; d_call: .; clone_size: .; v_call: TRBV30; cdr3_aa: CAWSPSGEKLFF; cdr3_nt: TGTGCCTGGAGTCCCAGCGGGGAAAAACTGTTTTTT
j_call: TRBJ1-3; d_call: .; clone_size: .; v_call: TRBV4-3; cdr3_aa: CASSQDLVGQSSGNTIYF; cdr3_nt: TGCGCCAGCAGCCAAGATCTAGTCGGACAGAGCTCTGGAAACACCATATATTTT